Following are 31 T cell receptor beta chains from one sample sequenced in a study of blood T cell repertoires in COVID-19. Assay: immunoSEQ multiplex PCR; the TCRdb copy retains only in-frame clones and omits some. The sample consists of approximately 200,000 clones, approximately 85% of them appearing once. Sequences were obtained from peripheral blood. These receptors were obtained from a man in his sixties with acute or convalescent COVID-19.

The chain has TRBV27 and TRBJ1-1; D is ambiguous. Between the trimmed V and J ends, which lost 6 bases and 4 bases, there was a span of 12 bases. This CDR3 contains 13 residues. CDR1 MNHEY and CDR2 SMNVEV come from the germline V gene (reference sequence). CDR3 coding DNA: TGTGCCAGCAGAGACACCCTGCGCACTGAAGCTTTCTTT. It yields the protein CASRDTLRTEAFF.

The chain couples TRBV18 to TRBJ2-2; possible D gene TRBD1, 6 bases. Germline loops: CDR1 KGHSH, CDR2 LQKENI. CDR3 length equals 17 residues. V lost 3 bases and J lost 5, with 19 bases in between. The DNA of the CDR3 is TGTGCCAGCTCACCTTCGAGTGGACAGATTGGAACCGGGGAGCTGTTTTTT. The encoded protein is CASSPSSGQIGTGELFF.

The V call is TRBV6-5, the J call TRBJ1-5, with 8 bases fitting TRBD1. From germline, CDR1 is MNHEY and CDR2 SVGAGI. The J segment lost 5 bases and the V segment lost 4 bases, leaving 10 bases of the junction unmatched. CDR3 size: 16 residues. The CDR3 here is CASSSRTGRGHQPQHF. Written as DNA, the CDR3 is TGTGCCAGCAGTTCTAGGACAGGGCGAGGGCATCAGCCCCAGCATTTT.

The chain joins TRBV21-1 to TRBJ2-1; the listed D gene, TRBD2, was not tested against the DNA. TRBV21-1 is an annotated pseudogene. The CDR3 has 19 residues. As DNA, the CDR3 is TGTGCCAGCAGCACAACCGTCCCGAGCGGGAGGGCCGGAGATGATGAGCAGTTCTTC. Residues: CASSTTVPSGRAGDDEQFF.

This chain joins TRBV19 and TRBJ2-5; 7 nucleotides match TRBD1. This CDR3 contains 14 residues. The V gene's germline CDR1 is LNHDA and CDR2 SQIVND (reference sequence). Losses at the gene ends were 7 bases for V and 1 base for J; bases not matched to a gene: 6. The CDR3: CASKAGTVQETQYF. Here the CDR3 DNA reads TGTGCCAGTAAGGCAGGGACAGTCCAAGAGACCCAGTACTTC.

The chain recombines TRBV19 with TRBJ1-2; TRBD1 agrees at 10 bases. Germline CDR1 is LNHDA and CDR2 is SQIVND (reference sequence). V dropped 11 bases and J dropped 3; count of bases not matched to a gene: 15. The CDR3 sequence is 16 residues long. CDR3 DNA: TGTGCCCTCCCGGACAGGGGGGACCCCGTATACTATGGCTACACCTTC. Residues: CALPDRGDPVYYGYTF.

The J gene is TRBJ2-7, the V gene TRBV15; TRBD1 matches at 8 bases. Germline V gives CDR1 LNHNV, CDR2 YYDKDF (reference sequence). The CDR3 is 15 residues long. The junction had 4 bases not matched to a gene; V was cut back by 1 base and J by 2 bases. This CDR3 is CATSRAGQGAYEQYF. As DNA, the CDR3 is TGTGCCACCAGCAGAGCAGGACAGGGAGCCTACGAGCAGTACTTC.

The J gene is TRBJ2-1, the V gene TRBV6-4, with 8 bases lining up with TRBD2. The germline CDR1 and CDR2 sequences are MRHNA and SNTAGT. This CDR3 spans 14 amino acids. Trimming removed 5 bases from V and 3 bases from J; junction bases left unmatched: 3. For the CDR3, the DNA is TGTGCCAGCAGTCCTAGCGGGTACTACAATGAGCAGTTCTTC. Amino acid sequence: CASSPSGYYNEQFF.

The chain uses TRBV28 and TRBJ2-7, with 9 bases that match TRBD1. Germline V gene data show CDR1 as MDHEN and CDR2 as SYDVKM. V was pared by 4 bases and J by 4 bases, with 11 bases of the junction left unmatched. CDR3 size: 16 residues. CDR3 nucleotide sequence: TGTGCCAGCAGTTCCCGGGGGACAGGGAATGGGTACGAGCAGTACTTC. Protein: CASSSRGTGNGYEQYF.

This sequence joins TRBV2 and TRBJ2-5; the match to TRBD2 covers 11 bases. The CDR3 has 17 amino acids. Trimming at V came to 3 bases and at J to 5 bases, leaving 11 bases not matched to a gene. From germline, CDR1 is SNHLY and CDR2 FYNNEI. The CDR3 protein is CASSDALAGGPGETQYF. The CDR3 region has the DNA TGTGCCAGCAGTGACGCGTTAGCGGGAGGGCCGGGGGAGACCCAGTACTTC.

The V call is TRBV29-1, the J call TRBJ2-3, with D tentatively TRBD1 (5 bases). V shed 3 bases and J shed 4 bases, with 11 bases lying between them. This CDR3 contains 13 residues. Germline V gene data show CDR1 as SQVTM and CDR2 as ANQGSEA. This CDR3 is CSVDRVMPDTQYF. The CDR3, as DNA: TGCAGCGTTGACAGGGTTATGCCAGATACGCAGTATTTT.

The CDR3 here is CASSFGGGPPRGGYTF. CDR3 DNA sequence: TGTGCCAGCAGCTTTGGGGGGGGCCCCCCTCGGGGCGGCTACACCTTC. J is TRBJ1-2 and V is TRBV5-6, with D possibly matching TRBD1 (6 bases). CDR1 is SGHDT and CDR2 is YYEEEE in the germline V gene. Trimming stripped 2 bases from V and 8 bases from J, with 22 bases between. The CDR3 extends over 16 amino acids.

The rearrangement links TRBV7-8 to TRBJ2-7, with 15 bases matching TRBD2. Germline-derived CDR1 and CDR2 are SGHVS and FQNEAQ. Losses at the gene ends were 5 bases for V and 2 bases for J; bases not matched to a gene: 4. CDR3 length: 16 residues. CDR3 sequence reads: CASSGGTSGRTYEQYF. DNA for the CDR3: TGTGCCAGCAGCGGGGGGACTAGCGGGAGGACCTACGAGCAGTACTTC.

The chain employs TRBV5-4 and TRBJ2-6; 7 positions match TRBD1. V was clipped by 0 bases and J by 0 bases; unmatched bases: 3. This CDR3 contains 17 residues. CDR1 and CDR2 (germline): SGHNT, YYREEE (reference sequence). The CDR3 region is CASSLGGQSSGANVLTF. The CDR3 region has the DNA TGTGCCAGCAGCTTGGGGGGACAGAGCTCTGGGGCCAACGTCCTGACTTTC.

V and J are TRBV11-2 and TRBJ2-3; TRBD2 matches at 11 bases. From germline, CDR1 is SGHAT and CDR2 FQNNGV. CDR3 length: 16 residues. The V segment lost 5 bases and the J segment 2 bases; nucleotides outside the gene matches: 6. The CDR3 spells CASSMGLAVNTDTQYF. In DNA form, the CDR3 reads TGTGCCAGCAGCATGGGACTAGCGGTTAACACAGATACGCAGTATTTT.

This clone was observed a handful of times. V and J are TRBV28 and TRBJ2-5, with 15 bases lining up with TRBD2. The CDR3 length is 17 residues. The trim removed 4 bases at V and 0 bases at J, leaving 3 bases unmatched. Germline V lookup: CDR1 MDHEN, CDR2 SYDVKM. The CDR3 DNA is TGTGCCAGCAGTTCTGGACTAGCGGGAGGGTACCAAGAGACCCAGTACTTC. Its translation is CASSSGLAGGYQETQYF. The full variable domain, in which reference TRBV28 and TRBJ2-5 provide the parts outside the CDR3, is DVKVTQSSRYLVKRTGEKVFLECVQDMDHENMFWYRQDPGLGLRLIYFSYDVKMKEKGDIPEGYSVSREKKERFSLILESASTNQTSMYLCASSSGLAGGYQETQYFGPGTRLLVL.

This clone was observed a handful of times. The chain has TRBV9 and TRBJ2-1; D unclear. Germline V gene lookup returns CDR1 SGDLS and CDR2 YYNGEE. This CDR3 has 13 residues. Trimming took off 4 bases at V and 6 bases at J, with 11 bases between the two ends. The CDR3 DNA reads TGTGCCAGCAGCCCCCTAGGTGGCAATGAGCAGTTCTTC. Translation: CASSPLGGNEQFF.

J is TRBJ2-1 and V is TRBV27; 8 nucleotides match TRBD2. The trim removed 7 bases at V and 1 base at J, leaving 3 bases unmatched. CDR1 MNHEY and CDR2 SMNVEV come from the germline V gene (reference sequence). CDR3 length: 14 residues. The CDR3 DNA reads TGTGCCAGCAAAACTAGCGGATCCTACAATGAGCAGTTCTTC. The encoded protein is CASKTSGSYNEQFF.

V gene TRBV6-5 combines with J gene TRBJ1-3; D is uncertain. From germline, CDR1 is MNHEY and CDR2 SVGAGI. This CDR3 spans 15 amino acids. The V gene lost 0 bases and the J gene lost 0 bases, with 6 bases spanning the gap. For the CDR3, the DNA is TGTGCCAGCAGTTACTCCATGAGCTCTGGAAACACCATATATTTT. Translation: CASSYSMSSGNTIYF.

CDR3 DNA: TGTGCCAGCAGTGAAGGCTGGCAGGGGGCCTACGAGCAGTACTTC. This translates into CASSEGWQGAYEQYF. This rearrangement joins TRBV6-1 to TRBJ2-7; 7 positions match TRBD1. V gave up 1 base and J gave up 2 bases; unmatched junction bases: 5. Per the germline V gene, CDR1 is MNHNS and CDR2 is SASEGT. The CDR3 is 15 residues long.

The chain recombines TRBV21-1 with TRBJ1-4; TRBD1 is the table's D call and was not checked against the DNA. TRBV21-1 is deemed a pseudogene. CDR3 length: 16 residues. This CDR3 is CASSAQGAGTNEKLFF. The CDR3 DNA sequence: TGTGCCAGCAGCGCACAGGGGGCGGGAACTAATGAAAAACTGTTTTTT.

The CDR3 DNA sequence: TGTGCCAGCAGCCCCTCTTCGGGACAGCCCTACGAGCAGTACTTC. This translates into CASSPSSGQPYEQYF. This chain connects TRBV4-2 to TRBJ2-7; the match to TRBD1 covers 7 bases. The CDR3 totals 15 residues. Germline V gene lookup returns CDR1 LGHNA and CDR2 YNFKEQ. Trimming cost V 4 bases and J 2 bases; bases outside gene matches: 8.

The chain has TRBV24-1 and TRBJ1-2; maybe TRBD1 (5 bases). Per the germline V gene, CDR1 is KGHDR and CDR2 is SFDVKD. V lost 2 bases, J lost 7 bases, and 13 bases lay in between. This CDR3 has 14 residues. As DNA, the CDR3 is TGTGCCACCAGTGATTGGGGCAGAAAGCGTGGCTACACCTTC. Its protein product is CATSDWGRKRGYTF.

In this sample, this clone turned up once. The V gene is TRBV10-3, the J gene TRBJ2-1; weak D call: TRBD2 (5 bases). V shed 7 bases and J shed 4 bases, with 17 bases lying between them. The germline V gene encodes CDR1 ENHRY and CDR2 SYGVKD. The CDR3 is 15 amino acids. Here the CDR3 DNA reads TGTGCCATCACCTCTGGCTCGGGGAGTTACAATGAGCAGTTCTTC. Protein product: CAITSGSGSYNEQFF.

V is TRBV4-2 and J is TRBJ1-5, with 7 bases aligning to TRBD1. The V gene's germline CDR1 is LGHNA and CDR2 YNFKEQ. The CDR3 has 15 residues. V lost 3 bases and J lost 2; bases outside the gene matches: 4. CDR3 in DNA: TGTGCCAGCAGCCAGGACAGGCGACGCAATCAGCCCCAGCATTTT. It is translated as CASSQDRRRNQPQHF.

The chain recombines TRBV28 with TRBJ2-1; possibly TRBD2 for D (5 bases). The CDR3 length is 12 residues. CDR1 is MDHEN, CDR2 SYDVKM, per germline. V was clipped by 7 bases and J by 10 bases, with 14 bases between them. CDR3 residues: CASTPDYTEQFF. CDR3 sequence (DNA): TGTGCCAGCACCCCCGACTACACCGAGCAGTTCTTC.

CDR3: CASRRDSMNTEAFF. The DNA of the CDR3 is TGTGCCAGCAGACGGGACAGCATGAACACTGAAGCTTTCTTT. The chain recombines TRBV6-5 with TRBJ1-1, with 7 nucleotides matching TRBD1. This CDR3 has 14 amino acids. Losses at the gene ends were 6 bases for V and 0 bases for J; bases not matched to a gene: 4. Germline CDR1 reads MNHEY; CDR2 reads SVGAGI.

This chain joins TRBV6-2 or TRBV6-3 and TRBJ1-5; 7 bases map to TRBD1. The trim removed 6 bases at V and 1 base at J, leaving 6 bases unmatched. The CDR3 length is 15 residues. From germline, CDR1 is MNHEY and CDR2 SVGEGT. CDR3 DNA sequence: TGTGCCAGCAGCCACGACAGGGCGAGCAATCAGCCCCAGCATTTT. It translates to CASSHDRASNQPQHF.

This chain links TRBV28 with TRBJ1-2; 7 bases line up with TRBD1. V lost 8 bases, J lost 6 bases, and 9 bases stayed unmatched. CDR3 length equals 13 residues. Germline V CDR1 and CDR2: MDHEN, SYDVKM. CDR3 DNA sequence: TGTGCCAGCCGGGGGTCGAGGGGGCATGGCTACACCTTC. Residues: CASRGSRGHGYTF.

Here the CDR3 reads CASSLAAGFLGGETQYF. The CDR3 nucleotides are TGCGCCAGCAGCTTGGCCGCCGGGTTCCTCGGGGGGGAGACCCAGTACTTC. This sequence joins TRBV5-1 and TRBJ2-5; 7 bases align to TRBD2. The ends lost 0 bases at V and 5 bases at J; junction bases unmatched: 13. The germline V gene encodes CDR1 SGHRS and CDR2 YFSETQ. The CDR3 is made up of 17 amino acids.

The chain has TRBV6-6 and TRBJ1-2; the D gene is possibly TRBD1 (5 bases). Germline lookup yields CDR1 MNHNY and CDR2 SVGAGI (reference sequence). The CDR3 has 14 residues. With 2 bases removed from V and 4 bases from J, the gap between germline ends came to 11 bases. DNA for the CDR3: TGTGCCAGCAGTTACGGGGGGGGAATCTATGGCTACACCTTC. Translated: CASSYGGGIYGYTF.